The rows below give T cell receptor beta chains drawn from one sample of a study of HIV-infected patients and healthy controls. TCRdb ran MiXCR on the 5' RACE reads and lists one entry per CDR3 protein. This sample yields 15,000 to 19,000 distinct CDR3 sequences, of which 5.5% to 8% are seen a single time; around 7.9% belongs to the top ten. The sequenced sample consisted of blood. The receptors derive from an adult in good health. CDR3s include the opening cysteine and the closing phenylalanine or tryptophan. The D gene is left open where the match is weak. Only part of the rows carry a size: once, few, many, or a class if the clone is expanded.

j_call,d_call,clone_size,v_call,cdr3_aa,cdr3_nt
TRBJ1-1,NA,many,TRBV20-1,CSARGGGTEAFF,TGCAGTGCTAGAGGGGGGGGCACTGAAGCTTTCTTT
TRBJ2-3,NA,many,TRBV6-1,CASSGGNGYTDTQYF,TGTGCCAGCAGTGGGGGTAACGGGTACACAGATACGCAGTATTTT
TRBJ2-1,TRBD2,many,TRBV12-3/TRBV12-4,CASTARGLAGQGVYNEQFF,TGTGCCAGCACCGCGCGGGGACTAGCGGGCCAGGGGGTCTACAATGAGCAGTTCTTC
TRBJ1-2,NA,many,TRBV29-1,CSVGFYTF,TGCAGCGTTGGGTTCTACACCTTC
TRBJ2-5,TRBD1,medium-sized,TRBV27,CASSLSGQGQETQYF,TGTGCCAGCAGTTTATCCGGACAGGGTCAAGAGACCCAGTACTTC
TRBJ1-1,NA,many,TRBV12-3/TRBV12-4,CASSPRKTEAFF,TGTGCCAGCTCCCCTCGGAAGACTGAAGCTTTCTTT
TRBJ2-3,NA,many,TRBV2,CASSDPGTDTQYF,TGTGCCAGCAGTGATCCAGGGACCGATACGCAGTATTTT
TRBJ2-1,NA,many,TRBV6-2/TRBV6-3,CASSGHGASYNEQFF,TGTGCCAGCAGTGGTCACGGTGCCTCCTACAATGAGCAGTTCTTC
TRBJ2-7,TRBD2,medium-sized,TRBV20-1,CSARGGLAGTYEQYF,TGCAGTGCTAGAGGGGGACTAGCGGGAACCTACGAGCAGTACTTC
TRBJ1-1,NA,many,TRBV5-1,CASSLGPGESTEAFF,TGCGCCAGCAGCTTAGGCCCGGGGGAGAGCACTGAAGCTTTCTTT
TRBJ2-5,NA,many,TRBV24-1,CATSPDNGQETQYF,TGTGCCACCAGCCCGGATAACGGCCAGGAGACCCAGTACTTC
TRBJ1-4,NA,many,TRBV6-2/TRBV6-3,CASTRRENEKLFF,TGTGCCAGCACTCGGCGGGAAAATGAAAAACTGTTTTTT
TRBJ1-1,NA,many,TRBV19,CASSMGPYTEAFF,TGTGCCAGTAGTATGGGGCCCTACACTGAAGCTTTCTTT
TRBJ1-1,TRBD1,many,TRBV6-6,CATLRGDTEAFF,TGTGCCACTCTCAGGGGGGACACTGAAGCTTTCTTT
TRBJ2-7,NA,many,TRBV7-2,CASSLGARYEQYF,TGTGCCAGCAGCTTAGGGGCTAGGTACGAGCAGTACTTC
TRBJ2-1,NA,many,TRBV18,CASSPRLQGSPYNEQFF,TGTGCCAGCTCACCAAGATTACAGGGTTCCCCGTACAATGAGCAGTTCTTC
TRBJ2-1,TRBD2,many,TRBV6-2/TRBV6-3,CASSVSGGEYNEQFF,TGTGCCAGCAGTGTGAGCGGGGGGGAGTACAATGAGCAGTTCTTC
TRBJ2-4,NA,many,TRBV19,CASSPAPGVFQYF,TGTGCCAGTAGTCCGGCGCCGGGGGTATTTCAGTACTTC
TRBJ2-5,NA,many,TRBV13,CASTTTGLAKETQYF,TGTGCCAGCACTACCACGGGACTTGCTAAAGAGACCCAGTACTTC
TRBJ2-7,NA,many,TRBV5-1,CASSLSPGSEQYF,TGCGCCAGCAGCTTGTCCCCCGGGTCCGAGCAGTACTTC
TRBJ2-5,TRBD2,many,TRBV6-2/TRBV6-3,CALKGLAGETQYF,TGTGCTCTAAAGGGGCTAGCGGGAGAGACCCAGTACTTC
TRBJ2-2,NA,medium-sized,TRBV20-1,CSARPGTGELFF,TGCAGTGCTAGACCTGGCACCGGGGAGCTGTTTTTT
TRBJ2-3,NA,many,TRBV6-2/TRBV6-3,CASTLTDTAGPDTQYF,TGTGCCAGCACCTTAACGGACACGGCGGGGCCAGATACGCAGTATTTT
TRBJ2-3,TRBD2,many,TRBV20-1,CSARDPREVSDTQYF,TGCAGTGCTAGAGATCCGCGGGAGGTCTCAGATACGCAGTATTTT
TRBJ2-5,TRBD2,medium-sized,TRBV12-3/TRBV12-4,CASSPLRTSLETQYF,TGTGCCAGCAGTCCCCTCAGGACTAGCCTAGAGACCCAGTACTTC
TRBJ2-3,NA,many,TRBV18,CASSPIDGLSTDTQYF,TGTGCCAGCTCACCAATCGATGGGTTGAGCACAGATACGCAGTATTTT
TRBJ1-1,NA,few,TRBV14,CASSQLTPNTEAFF,TGTGCCAGCAGCCAACTCACGCCGAACACTGAAGCTTTCTTT
TRBJ2-1,TRBD1,few,TRBV20-1,CSARDPGQGRLSGNEQFF,TGCAGTGCTAGAGATCCGGGACAGGGGCGCCTCAGTGGGAATGAGCAGTTCTTC
TRBJ2-1,NA,many,TRBV20-1,CSATPAHNEQFF,TGCAGTGCTACTCCAGCACACAATGAGCAGTTCTTC
TRBJ2-5,NA,medium-sized,TRBV11-2,CASSLETGPRETQYF,TGTGCCAGCAGCTTAGAGACAGGCCCGCGGGAGACCCAGTACTTC
TRBJ2-3,TRBD2,many,TRBV6-1,CASSEEGGGRADTQYF,TGTGCCAGCAGTGAAGAAGGCGGGGGGAGGGCAGATACGCAGTATTTT
TRBJ1-5,TRBD1,many,TRBV2,CASSGQGAVNQPQHF,TGTGCCAGCAGTGGGCAGGGGGCTGTTAATCAGCCCCAGCATTTT
TRBJ2-1,TRBD2,many,TRBV6-1,CASSVRGTSGSNFYNEQFF,TGTGCCAGCAGTGTTAGAGGGACTAGCGGGAGCAATTTTTACAATGAGCAGTTCTTC
TRBJ2-7,TRBD2,NA,TRBV6-2/TRBV6-3,CASRVAGESYEQYF,TGTGCCAGCAGAGTAGCGGGGGAGTCCTACGAGCAGTACTTC
TRBJ1-2,NA,medium-sized,TRBV5-4,CASSNVQGYGYTF,TGTGCCAGCAGCAATGTACAGGGTTATGGCTACACCTTC
TRBJ2-7,TRBD1,NA,TRBV7-9,CASSSGQGSRYEQYF,TGTGCCAGCAGCTCGGGACAGGGGTCGCGCTACGAGCAGTACTTC
TRBJ1-5,NA,many,TRBV15,CATSRESTHQPQHF,TGTGCCACCAGCAGAGAAAGTACGCATCAGCCCCAGCATTTT
TRBJ2-2,NA,medium-sized,TRBV7-2,CASSLLPSSGRTGELFF,TGTGCCAGCAGCTTATTACCTTCTTCAGGGCGCACCGGGGAGCTGTTTTTT